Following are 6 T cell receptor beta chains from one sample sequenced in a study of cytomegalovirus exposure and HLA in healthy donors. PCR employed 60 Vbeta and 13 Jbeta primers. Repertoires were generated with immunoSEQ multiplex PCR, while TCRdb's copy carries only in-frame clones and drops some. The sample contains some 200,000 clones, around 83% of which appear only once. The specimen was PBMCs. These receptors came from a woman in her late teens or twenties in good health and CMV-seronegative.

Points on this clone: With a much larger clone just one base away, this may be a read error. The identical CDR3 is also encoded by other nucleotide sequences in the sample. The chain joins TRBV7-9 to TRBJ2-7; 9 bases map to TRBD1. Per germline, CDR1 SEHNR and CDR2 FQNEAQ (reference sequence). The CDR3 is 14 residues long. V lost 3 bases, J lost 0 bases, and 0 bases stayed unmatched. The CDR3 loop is CASSLTGGSYEQYF. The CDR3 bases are TGTGCCAGCAGCTTGACAGGGGGCTCCTACGAGCAGTACTTC.

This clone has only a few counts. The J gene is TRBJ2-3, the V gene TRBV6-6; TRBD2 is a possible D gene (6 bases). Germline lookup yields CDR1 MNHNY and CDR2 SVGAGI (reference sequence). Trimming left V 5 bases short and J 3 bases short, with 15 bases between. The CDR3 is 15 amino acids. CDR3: CASSPGTGGTDTQYF. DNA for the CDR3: TGTGCCAGCAGTCCCGGGACTGGGGGGACAGATACGCAGTATTTT.

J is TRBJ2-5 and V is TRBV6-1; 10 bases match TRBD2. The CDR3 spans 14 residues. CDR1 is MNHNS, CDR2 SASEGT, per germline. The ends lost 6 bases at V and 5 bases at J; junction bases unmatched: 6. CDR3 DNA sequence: TGTGCCAGCAGCCTAGCGGGAGACCGCGAGACCCAGTACTTC. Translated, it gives CASSLAGDRETQYF.

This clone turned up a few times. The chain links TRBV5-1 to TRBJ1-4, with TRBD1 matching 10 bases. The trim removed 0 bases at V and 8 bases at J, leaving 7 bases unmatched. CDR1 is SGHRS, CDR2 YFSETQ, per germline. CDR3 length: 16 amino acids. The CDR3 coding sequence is TGCGCCAGCAGCTTGGAACTGACAGGGGGCAGAGAAAAACTGTTTTTT. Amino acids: CASSLELTGGREKLFF.

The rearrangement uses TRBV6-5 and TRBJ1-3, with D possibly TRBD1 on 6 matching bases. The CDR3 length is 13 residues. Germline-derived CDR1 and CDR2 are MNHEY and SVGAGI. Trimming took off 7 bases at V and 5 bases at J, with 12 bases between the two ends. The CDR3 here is CASIGGARNTIYF. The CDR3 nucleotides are TGTGCCAGCATTGGGGGGGCTAGAAACACCATATATTTT.

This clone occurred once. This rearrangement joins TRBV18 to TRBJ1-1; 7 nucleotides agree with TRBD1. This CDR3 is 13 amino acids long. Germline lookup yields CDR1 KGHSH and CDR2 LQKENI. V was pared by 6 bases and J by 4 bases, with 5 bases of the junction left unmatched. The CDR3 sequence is CASSGTEGTEAFF. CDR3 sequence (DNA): TGTGCCAGCTCTGGGACAGAGGGCACTGAAGCTTTCTTT.